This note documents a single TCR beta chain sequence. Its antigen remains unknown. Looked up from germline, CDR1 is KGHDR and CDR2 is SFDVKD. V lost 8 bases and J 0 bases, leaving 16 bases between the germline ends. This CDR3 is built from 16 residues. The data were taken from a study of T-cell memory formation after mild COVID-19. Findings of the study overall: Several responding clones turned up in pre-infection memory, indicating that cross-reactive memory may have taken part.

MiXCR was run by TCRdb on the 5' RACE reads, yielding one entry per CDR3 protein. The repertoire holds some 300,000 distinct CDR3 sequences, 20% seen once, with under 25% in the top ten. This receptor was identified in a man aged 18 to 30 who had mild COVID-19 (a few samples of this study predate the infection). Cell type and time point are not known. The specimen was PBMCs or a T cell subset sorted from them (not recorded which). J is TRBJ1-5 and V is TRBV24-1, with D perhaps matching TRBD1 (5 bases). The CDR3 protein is CATNGGERYSNQPQHF. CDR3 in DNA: TGTGCCACCAACGGGGGGGAGAGATATAGCAATCAGCCCCAGCATTTT.